Listed here are 22 T cell receptor beta chains from one sample, sequenced in a study of PD-L1 blockade in urothelial cancer. As for time point: pretreatment peripheral blood. The data were produced by immunoSEQ multiplex PCR, yet TCRdb's version contains in-frame clones alone and is incomplete. The sample lists tens of thousands of clones, 70% to 90% occurring once. The sample in question was PBMCs, obtained around atezolizumab (anti-PD-L1) treatment. The origin of the receptors is a man of 80 years or more with urothelial cancer.

This clone was seen just once. V and J are TRBV10-3 and TRBJ1-3; D unresolved. Germline-derived CDR1 and CDR2 are ENHRY and SYGVKD. Trimming took 4 bases from V and 0 from J, leaving 7 bases between them. This CDR3 region has 14 residues. This CDR3 reads CAISARDSGNTIYF. CDR3 nucleotide sequence: TGTGCCATCAGTGCACGGGACTCTGGAAACACCATATATTTT.

V gene TRBV19 combines with J gene TRBJ1-3, with D possibly TRBD1 on 5 matching bases. V lost 8 bases and J 1 base, leaving 9 bases between the germline ends. Germline CDR1 reads LNHDA; CDR2 reads SQIVND (reference sequence). The CDR3 sequence is 13 residues long. This chain's CDR3 is CASSPGSGNTIYF. CDR3 DNA sequence: TGTGCCAGTTCCCCAGGGTCTGGAAACACCATATATTTT.

V and J are TRBV6-6 and TRBJ1-2; a weak D match, TRBD1 (5 bases). In germline, CDR1 is MNHNY, CDR2 SVGAGI (reference sequence). This CDR3 is built from 15 residues. CDR3 bases: TGTGCATCCCGGAGGGACCGAGAGAGTAACTATGGCTACACCTTC. Protein product: CASRRDRESNYGYTF.

The chain carries TRBV6-1 and TRBJ2-5, with D possibly TRBD2 on 5 matching bases. This CDR3 region has 13 residues. The germline V gene has CDR1 MNHNS and CDR2 SASEGT. V was cut by 7 bases and J by 7 bases, with 16 bases left in between. CDR3 loop: CASTLRELGTQYF. The CDR3, as DNA: TGTGCCAGCACTCTAAGGGAGCTCGGGACCCAGTACTTC.

This clone has more than one count but fewer than ten. The V and J genes are TRBV5-4 and TRBJ2-7; maybe TRBD1 (5 bases). CDR1 is SGHNT and CDR2 is YYREEE in the germline V gene (reference sequence). Trimming removed 2 bases from V and 6 bases from J, with 18 bases in between. The CDR3 sequence is 15 residues long. The CDR3 DNA follows: TGTGCCAGCAGCTTTCAGGGCCTCCTGGGTGGCGAGCAGTACTTC. Amino acids: CASSFQGLLGGEQYF.

The gene calls are TRBV15 and TRBJ2-1, with 12 bases matching TRBD2. The CDR3 consists of 16 residues. The V gene end was trimmed by 0 bases and the J gene end by 8 bases; junction bases not matched to a gene: 5. The germline V gene encodes CDR1 LNHNV and CDR2 YYDKDF (reference sequence). CDR3 in DNA: TGTGCCACCAGCAGAGATAGGGCTAGCGGGAGGGATGAGCAGTTCTTC. Translation: CATSRDRASGRDEQFF. Together with reference TRBV15 and TRBJ2-1, the CDR3 gives the full variable domain: DAMVIQNPRYQVTQFGKPVTLSCSQTLNHNVMYWYQQKSSQAPKLLFHYYDKDFNNEADTPDNFQSRRPNTSFCFLDIRSPGLGDTAMYLCATSRDRASGRDEQFFGPGTRLTVL.

This chain links TRBV1 with TRBJ2-7; TRBD2 reflects the table's D call only, with no check against the DNA. TRBV1 is listed as a pseudogene. This CDR3 has 16 amino acids. In DNA, the CDR3 is TGCACCAGCAGCCAAGATGACAGCGGGAGTAAGGACGAGCAGTACTTC. This codes for CTSSQDDSGSKDEQYF.

The CDR3 DNA reads TGTGCCAGCAGTGGACAGGGAACCTATGGCTACACCTTC. It specifies CASSGQGTYGYTF. The V gene is TRBV28, the J gene TRBJ1-2, with 8 positions matching TRBD1. The V gene's germline CDR1 is MDHEN and CDR2 SYDVKM. The CDR3 extends over 13 amino acids. V dropped 5 bases and J dropped 4; count of bases not matched to a gene: 3.

The V gene is TRBV6-5, the J gene TRBJ2-7; 8 bases match TRBD1. The CDR3 extends over 15 amino acids. V was clipped by 4 bases and J by 3 bases; unmatched bases: 8. The germline V gene has CDR1 MNHEY and CDR2 SVGAGI. CDR3: CASSSAGGGFYEQYF. The CDR3 coding sequence is TGTGCCAGCAGTTCAGCAGGGGGCGGTTTCTACGAGCAGTACTTC.

Only one count was recorded for this clone. The rearrangement uses TRBV5-4 and TRBJ2-2, with 8 bases aligning to TRBD2. Germline V CDR1 and CDR2: SGHNT, YYREEE (reference sequence). This CDR3 contains 16 residues. Losses at the gene ends were 5 bases for V and 6 bases for J; bases not matched to a gene: 12. This CDR3 is CASSSKRERTAGELFF. In nucleotides, the CDR3 is TGTGCCAGCAGTTCGAAGCGGGAGCGAACGGCCGGGGAGCTGTTTTTT.

The chain links TRBV6-5 to TRBJ1-1, with D possibly TRBD1 on 5 matching bases. The length of the CDR3 is 15 residues. Trimming shortened V by 5 bases and J by 10 bases, and 23 bases separated the two germline ends. From germline, CDR1 is MNHEY and CDR2 SVGAGI. The CDR3 nucleotides read TGTGCCAGCAGTCCCCGGGGGGTACTAAAGCCGGGAGCTTTCTTT. Protein product: CASSPRGVLKPGAFF.

The gene calls are TRBV19 and TRBJ1-5, with D uncertain. Germline V lookup: CDR1 LNHDA, CDR2 SQIVND (reference sequence). The CDR3 totals 13 residues. V lost 6 bases and J 4 bases, leaving 10 bases between the germline ends. The DNA of the CDR3 is TGTGCCAGTAGCCCCACCCTAAATCAGCCCCAGCATTTT. It encodes CASSPTLNQPQHF.

The genes are TRBV6-1 and TRBJ2-3; D may be TRBD1 (6 bases). The V and J ends lost 2 bases and 2 bases respectively, with 11 bases between them. Germline V gene data show CDR1 as MNHNS and CDR2 as SASEGT. This CDR3 contains 15 residues. The CDR3 reads CASSEIQGITDTQYF. CDR3 coding DNA: TGTGCCAGCAGTGAAATACAGGGAATCACAGATACGCAGTATTTT.

The chain has TRBV6-5 and TRBJ2-7, with TRBD2 matching over 12 bases. Germline CDR1 reads MNHEY; CDR2 reads SVGAGI. This CDR3 contains 15 residues. The trim removed 5 bases at V and 0 bases at J, leaving 2 bases unmatched. The CDR3, as DNA: TGTGCCAGCAGTCCGACTAGCGGGAGCTCCTACGAGCAGTACTTC. It yields the protein CASSPTSGSSYEQYF.

The rearrangement links TRBV4-2 to TRBJ1-1, with D perhaps matching TRBD1 (5 bases). The CDR3 contains 13 residues. CDR1 is LGHNA and CDR2 is YNFKEQ in the germline V gene. V lost 4 bases to trimming and J lost 5 bases, with 11 bases between them. CDR3 protein: CASSRTGSTEAFF. The CDR3 coding sequence is TGTGCCAGCAGCCGCACAGGTTCGACTGAAGCTTTCTTT.

The CDR3 spells CSIRQGPTQETQYF. CDR3 DNA: TGCAGCATACGGCAGGGGCCTACTCAAGAGACCCAGTACTTC. The chain employs TRBV29-1 and TRBJ2-5; a weak D match, TRBD1 (6 bases). This CDR3 is built from 14 residues. Trimming left V 8 bases short and J 2 bases short, with 18 bases between. Germline V gene sequence: CDR1 SQVTM, CDR2 ANQGSEA.

The genes are TRBV29-1 and TRBJ2-2; the match to TRBD1 covers 12 bases. The germline CDR1 and CDR2 sequences are SQVTM and ANQGSEA. J gave up 2 bases and V 6 bases, and 4 bases lay outside the gene matches. This CDR3 has 15 residues. The CDR3 coding sequence is TGCAGCGTCTCCGGGACAGGGGGCAACACCGGGGAGCTGTTTTTT. Translation gives CSVSGTGGNTGELFF.

The V call is TRBV27, the J call TRBJ2-7; TRBD1 is a possible D gene (5 bases). Trimming shortened V by 0 bases and J by 4 bases, and 10 bases separated the two germline ends. Germline CDR1 reads MNHEY; CDR2 reads SMNVEV (reference sequence). CDR3 length: 14 residues. The CDR3 DNA reads as TGTGCCAGCAGTTTATCGGGGCTAGTTTACGAGCAGTACTTC. It yields the protein CASSLSGLVYEQYF.

The CDR3 coding sequence is TGTGCCAGCAGCACCCGACAGGGGGCTTATGGCTACACCTTC. Its protein is CASSTRQGAYGYTF. The chain links TRBV11-2 to TRBJ1-2, with TRBD1 matching 10 bases. Germline-derived CDR1 and CDR2 are SGHAT and FQNNGV. V was pared by 5 bases and J by 5 bases, with 5 bases of the junction left unmatched. There are 14 residues in the CDR3.

The chain joins TRBV27 to TRBJ1-5; 8 bases line up with TRBD1. The CDR3 spans 14 residues. V shed 5 bases, J shed 5 bases, and the junction held 5 bases outside the gene matches. CDR1 and CDR2 (germline): MNHEY, SMNVEV (reference sequence). The chain's CDR3 is CASSQRTGYQPQHF. The CDR3 DNA follows: TGTGCCAGCAGTCAGAGGACAGGGTATCAGCCCCAGCATTTT.

This clone was recorded only once. This rearrangement joins TRBV11-2 to TRBJ2-5; 11 bases fit TRBD1. Germline V gene sequence: CDR1 SGHAT, CDR2 FQNNGV. This CDR3 has 16 amino acids. V lost 5 bases, J lost 2 bases, and 7 bases stayed unmatched. For the CDR3, the DNA is TGTGCCAGCAGCGTGGGGGACAGGGGGGGACAAGAGACCCAGTACTTC. Protein product: CASSVGDRGGQETQYF.

The CDR3 protein is CSVRPGQGTGELFF. In DNA, the CDR3 is TGCAGCGTCCGGCCGGGACAGGGTACCGGGGAGCTGTTTTTT. This rearrangement joins TRBV29-1 to TRBJ2-2, with 9 bases identical to TRBD1. There are 14 residues in the CDR3. Germline values: CDR1 SQVTM, CDR2 ANQGSEA. The J segment lost 5 bases and the V segment lost 6 bases, leaving 7 bases of the junction unmatched.